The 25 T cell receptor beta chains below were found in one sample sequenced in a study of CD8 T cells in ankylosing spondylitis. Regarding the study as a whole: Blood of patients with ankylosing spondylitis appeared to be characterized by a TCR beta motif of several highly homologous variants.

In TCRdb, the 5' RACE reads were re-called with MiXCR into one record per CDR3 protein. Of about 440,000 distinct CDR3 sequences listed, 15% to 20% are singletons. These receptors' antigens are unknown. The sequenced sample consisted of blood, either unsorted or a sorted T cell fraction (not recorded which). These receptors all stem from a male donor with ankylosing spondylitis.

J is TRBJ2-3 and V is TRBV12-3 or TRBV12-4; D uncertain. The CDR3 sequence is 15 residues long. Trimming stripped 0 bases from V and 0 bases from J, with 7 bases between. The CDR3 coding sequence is TGTGCCAGCAGTTTAGCCGGGTTTAGCACAGATACGCAGTATTTT. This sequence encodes CASSLAGFSTDTQYF.

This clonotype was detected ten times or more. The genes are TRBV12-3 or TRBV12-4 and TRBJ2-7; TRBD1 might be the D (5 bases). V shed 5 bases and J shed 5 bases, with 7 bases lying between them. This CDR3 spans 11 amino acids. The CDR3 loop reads CASSTRDEQYF. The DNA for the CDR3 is TGTGCCAGCAGTACCAGGGACGAGCAGTACTTC.

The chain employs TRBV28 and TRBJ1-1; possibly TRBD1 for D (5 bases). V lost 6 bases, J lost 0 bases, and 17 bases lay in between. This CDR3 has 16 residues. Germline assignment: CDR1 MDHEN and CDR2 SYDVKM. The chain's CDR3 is CASSPGTLDMNTEAFF. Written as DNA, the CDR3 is TGTGCCAGCAGCCCCGGGACGCTGGACATGAACACTGAAGCTTTCTTT.

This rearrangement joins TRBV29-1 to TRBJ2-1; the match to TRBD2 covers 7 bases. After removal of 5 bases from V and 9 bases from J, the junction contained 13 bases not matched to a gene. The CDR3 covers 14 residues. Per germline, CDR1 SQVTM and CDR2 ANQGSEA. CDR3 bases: TGCAGCGTTTCCCCCCTTGCGGGAGAGGGTGAGCAGTTCTTC. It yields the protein CSVSPLAGEGEQFF.

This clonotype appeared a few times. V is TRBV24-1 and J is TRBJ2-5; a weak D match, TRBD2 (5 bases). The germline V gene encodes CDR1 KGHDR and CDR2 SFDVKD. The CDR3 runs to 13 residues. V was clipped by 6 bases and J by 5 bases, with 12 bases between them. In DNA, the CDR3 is TGTGCCACCAGTCGCGCAGGCGGGGAGACCCAGTACTTC. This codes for CATSRAGGETQYF.

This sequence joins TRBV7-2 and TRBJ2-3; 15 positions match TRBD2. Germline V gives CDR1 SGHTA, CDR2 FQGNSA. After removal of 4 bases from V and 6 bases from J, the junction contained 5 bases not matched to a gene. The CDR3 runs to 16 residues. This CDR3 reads CASSWTSGGAPDTQYF. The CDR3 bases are TGTGCCAGCAGCTGGACTAGCGGGGGGGCCCCGGATACGCAGTATTTT.

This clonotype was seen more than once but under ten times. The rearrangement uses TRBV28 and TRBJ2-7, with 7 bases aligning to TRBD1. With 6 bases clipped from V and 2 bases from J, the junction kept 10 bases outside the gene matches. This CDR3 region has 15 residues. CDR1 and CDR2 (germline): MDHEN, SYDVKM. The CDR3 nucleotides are TGTGCCAGCAGACCTATAACAGGGGAGCCCTACGAGCAGTACTTC. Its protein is CASRPITGEPYEQYF.

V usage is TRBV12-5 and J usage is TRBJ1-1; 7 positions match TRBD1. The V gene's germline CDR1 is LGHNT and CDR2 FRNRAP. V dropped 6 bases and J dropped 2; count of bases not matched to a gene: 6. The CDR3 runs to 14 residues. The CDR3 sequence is CASGKGGDNTEAFF. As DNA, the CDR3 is TGTGCTAGTGGCAAAGGGGGCGATAACACTGAAGCTTTCTTT.

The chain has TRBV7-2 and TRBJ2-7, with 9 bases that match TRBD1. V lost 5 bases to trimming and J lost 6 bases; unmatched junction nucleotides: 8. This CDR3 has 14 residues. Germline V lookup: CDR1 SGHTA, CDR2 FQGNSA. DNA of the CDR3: TGTGCCAGCAGCCTGGACAGGGGCCCGGGCGAGCAGTACTTC. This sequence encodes CASSLDRGPGEQYF.

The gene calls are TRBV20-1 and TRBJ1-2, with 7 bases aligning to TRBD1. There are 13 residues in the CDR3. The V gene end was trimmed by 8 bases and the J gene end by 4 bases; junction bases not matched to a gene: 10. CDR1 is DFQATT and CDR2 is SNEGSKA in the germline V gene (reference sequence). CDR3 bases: TGCAGTACAGAAAGACAGGGCTCCTATGGCTACACCTTC. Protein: CSTERQGSYGYTF.

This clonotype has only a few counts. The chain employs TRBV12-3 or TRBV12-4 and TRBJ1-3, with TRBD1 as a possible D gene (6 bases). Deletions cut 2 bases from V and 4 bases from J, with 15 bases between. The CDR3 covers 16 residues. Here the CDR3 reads CASSLSSGAAGNTIYF. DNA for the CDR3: TGTGCCAGCAGTTTATCATCAGGGGCGGCAGGAAACACCATATATTTT.

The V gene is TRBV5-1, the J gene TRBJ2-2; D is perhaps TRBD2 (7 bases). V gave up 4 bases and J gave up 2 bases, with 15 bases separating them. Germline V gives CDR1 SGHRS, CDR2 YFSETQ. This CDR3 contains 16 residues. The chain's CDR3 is CASSVGGPPNTGELFF. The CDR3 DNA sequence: TGCGCCAGCAGCGTGGGGGGGCCCCCCAACACCGGGGAGCTGTTTTTT.

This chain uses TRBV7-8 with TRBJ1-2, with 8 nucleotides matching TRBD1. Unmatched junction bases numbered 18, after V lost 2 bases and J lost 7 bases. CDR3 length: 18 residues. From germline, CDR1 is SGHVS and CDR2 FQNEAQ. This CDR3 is CASSLRTSDLQGAVGYTF. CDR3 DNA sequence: TGTGCCAGCAGCTTACGAACCTCGGACCTCCAGGGGGCTGTTGGCTACACCTTC.

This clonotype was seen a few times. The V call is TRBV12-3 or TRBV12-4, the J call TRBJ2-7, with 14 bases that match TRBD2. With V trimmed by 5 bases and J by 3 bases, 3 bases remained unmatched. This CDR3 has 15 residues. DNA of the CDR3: TGTGCCAGCAGTCGGACTAGCGGGAGGCACTACGAGCAGTACTTC. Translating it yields CASSRTSGRHYEQYF.

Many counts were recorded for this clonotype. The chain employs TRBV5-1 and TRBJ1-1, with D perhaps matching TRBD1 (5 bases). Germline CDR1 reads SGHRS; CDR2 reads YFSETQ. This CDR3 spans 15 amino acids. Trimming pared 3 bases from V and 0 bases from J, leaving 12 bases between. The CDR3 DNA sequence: TGCGCCAGCAGCTCGGGACGCGGCATGAACACTGAAGCTTTCTTT. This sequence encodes CASSSGRGMNTEAFF.

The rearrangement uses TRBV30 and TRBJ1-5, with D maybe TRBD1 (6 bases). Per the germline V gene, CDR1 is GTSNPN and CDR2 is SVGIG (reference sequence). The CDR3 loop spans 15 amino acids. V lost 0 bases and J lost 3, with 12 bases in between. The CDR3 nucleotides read TGTGCCTGGAGTGTAGACGGGGGCCCCAATCAGCCCCAGCATTTT. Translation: CAWSVDGGPNQPQHF.

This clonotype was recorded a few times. The CDR3 loop is CSARDGRAFDTQYF. In DNA form, the CDR3 reads TGCAGTGCTAGGGACGGGAGGGCCTTCGATACGCAGTATTTT. The rearrangement links TRBV20-1 to TRBJ2-3; TRBD2 matches at 8 bases. The CDR3 spans 14 residues. The germline V gene has CDR1 DFQATT and CDR2 SNEGSKA (reference sequence). With 3 bases clipped from V and 6 bases from J, the junction kept 8 bases outside the gene matches.

The CDR3 DNA sequence: TGTGCCAGCAGTAGCAGCAGGGGGGCGGACATTCAGTACTTC. Translation: CASSSSRGADIQYF. The V gene is TRBV27, the J gene TRBJ2-4; a weak D match, TRBD1 (7 bases). Germline values: CDR1 MNHEY, CDR2 SMNVEV (reference sequence). The ends were cut back, 5 bases at V and 8 bases at J, with 16 bases in the middle. This CDR3 comprises 14 residues.

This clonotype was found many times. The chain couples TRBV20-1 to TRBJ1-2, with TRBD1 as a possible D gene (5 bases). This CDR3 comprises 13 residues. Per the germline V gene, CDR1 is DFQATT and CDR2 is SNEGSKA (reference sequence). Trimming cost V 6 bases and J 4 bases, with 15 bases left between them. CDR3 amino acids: CSARSGTAYGYTF. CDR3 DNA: TGCAGTGCAAGATCCGGGACGGCCTATGGCTACACCTTC.

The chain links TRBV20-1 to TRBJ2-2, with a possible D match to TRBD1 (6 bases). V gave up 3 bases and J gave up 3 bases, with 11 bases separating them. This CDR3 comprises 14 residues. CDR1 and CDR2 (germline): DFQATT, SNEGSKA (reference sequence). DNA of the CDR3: TGCAGTGCTAGGGACAGCGCGTACACCGGGGAGCTGTTTTTT. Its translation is CSARDSAYTGELFF.

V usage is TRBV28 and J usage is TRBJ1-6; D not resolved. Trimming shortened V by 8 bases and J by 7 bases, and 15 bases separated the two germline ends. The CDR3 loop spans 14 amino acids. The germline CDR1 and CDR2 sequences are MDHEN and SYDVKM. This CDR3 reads CASVGGRTNSPLHF. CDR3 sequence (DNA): TGTGCCAGCGTGGGTGGTCGGACCAATTCACCCCTCCACTTT.

CDR3 sequence reads: CSARDDGASNEKLFF. The CDR3 nucleotides read TGCAGTGCTAGAGACGATGGGGCCTCTAATGAAAAACTGTTTTTT. The V call is TRBV20-1, the J call TRBJ1-4; D is perhaps TRBD1 (5 bases). The CDR3 spans 15 residues. Between the trimmed V and J ends, which lost 0 bases and 3 bases, there was a span of 11 bases. In germline, CDR1 is DFQATT, CDR2 SNEGSKA (reference sequence).

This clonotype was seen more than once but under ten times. The CDR3: CSVEVRGKNTEAFF. In DNA, the CDR3 is TGCAGCGTTGAAGTCCGGGGGAAGAACACTGAAGCTTTCTTT. The J gene is TRBJ1-1, the V gene TRBV29-1; D might be TRBD1 (5 bases). The CDR3 is 14 residues long. Germline V lookup: CDR1 SQVTM, CDR2 ANQGSEA. Trimming left V 1 base short and J 1 base short, with 10 bases between.

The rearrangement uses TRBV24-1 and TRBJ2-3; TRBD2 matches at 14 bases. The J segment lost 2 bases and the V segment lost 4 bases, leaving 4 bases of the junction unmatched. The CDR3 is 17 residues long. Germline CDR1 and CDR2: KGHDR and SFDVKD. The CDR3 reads CATSEGGLAGATDTQYF. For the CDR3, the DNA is TGTGCCACCAGTGAGGGGGGACTAGCGGGGGCCACAGATACGCAGTATTTT.

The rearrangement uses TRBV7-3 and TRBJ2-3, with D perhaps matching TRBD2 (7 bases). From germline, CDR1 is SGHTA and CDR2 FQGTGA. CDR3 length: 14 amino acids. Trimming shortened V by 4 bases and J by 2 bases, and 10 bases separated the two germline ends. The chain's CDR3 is CASSWGGTTDTQYF. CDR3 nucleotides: TGTGCCAGCAGCTGGGGGGGCACCACAGATACGCAGTATTTT.